These 25 T cell receptor beta chains were sequenced from one sample in a study of cytomegalovirus exposure and HLA in healthy donors. Use of 60 Vbeta and 13 Jbeta primers characterized the PCR. Assay: immunoSEQ multiplex PCR; the TCRdb copy retains only in-frame clones and omits some. The profile shows roughly 120,000 clones, roughly 70% of them singletons. Input material: PBMCs. The receptors here all came from a woman aged 40 to 50 in good health and CMV-seronegative.

This sequence joins TRBV19 and TRBJ2-3, with a possible D match to TRBD2 (6 bases). The length of the CDR3 is 16 residues. Germline lookup yields CDR1 LNHDA and CDR2 SQIVND (reference sequence). Trimming left V 7 bases short and J 4 bases short, with 21 bases between. CDR3 nucleotide sequence: TGTGCCAGTATAGGGCCCTCGGGACGGGAGTCAGATACGCAGTATTTT. The encoded protein is CASIGPSGRESDTQYF.

This chain links TRBV7-8 with TRBJ2-3; 10 positions agree with TRBD2. The CDR3 extends over 15 amino acids. Losses at the gene ends were 5 bases for V and 4 bases for J; bases not matched to a gene: 6. The germline CDR1 and CDR2 sequences are SGHVS and FQNEAQ. CDR3 sequence: CASSHTSGKADTQYF. Here the CDR3 DNA reads TGTGCCAGCAGCCACACTAGCGGGAAGGCAGATACGCAGTATTTT.

The chain recombines TRBV12-5 with TRBJ1-1; 8 positions match TRBD1. Per germline, CDR1 LGHNT and CDR2 FRNRAP. This CDR3 has 15 residues. J gave up 4 bases and V 1 base, and 5 bases lay outside the gene matches. The DNA for the CDR3 is TGTGCTAGTGGTTTGGGGGACAGGACCTCCACTGAAGCTTTCTTT. It encodes CASGLGDRTSTEAFF.

The chain is built from TRBV7-9 and TRBJ2-5; perhaps TRBD1 as D (5 bases). This CDR3 comprises 12 residues. V was shortened by 4 bases and J by 3 bases, with 6 bases between the two germline ends. CDR1 is SEHNR, CDR2 FQNEAQ, per germline (reference sequence). The CDR3 nucleotides are TGTGCCAGCAGCTGGGGCAAAGAGACCCAGTACTTC. As protein: CASSWGKETQYF.

The rearrangement uses TRBV4-3 and TRBJ1-2; D is uncertain. Germline CDR1 is LGHNA and CDR2 is YSLEER. The CDR3 length is 14 residues. V was clipped by 2 bases and J by 0 bases, with 7 bases between them. The CDR3: CASSQLNSNYGYTF. The CDR3 coding sequence is TGCGCCAGCAGCCAACTGAACTCTAACTATGGCTACACCTTC.

This rearrangement joins TRBV5-1 to TRBJ1-2; tentatively, D is TRBD1 (5 bases). Germline CDR1 SGHRS, CDR2 YFSETQ. There are 15 residues in the CDR3. V lost 0 bases, J lost 4 bases, and 13 bases lay in between. Here the CDR3 DNA reads TGCGCCAGCAGCTTGGATATATCCGGGGGCTATGGCTACACCTTC. This sequence encodes CASSLDISGGYGYTF.

The chain recombines TRBV4-2 with TRBJ2-5, with 9 bases identical to TRBD2. CDR1 and CDR2 (germline): LGHNA, YNFKEQ. The CDR3 extends over 19 amino acids. The J segment lost 2 bases and the V segment lost 3 bases, leaving 16 bases of the junction unmatched. The CDR3 DNA reads TGTGCCAGCAGCCAGGGATTGCCTAGCGGGGTCCGAAATCAAGAGACCCAGTACTTC. This codes for CASSQGLPSGVRNQETQYF.

The chain is built from TRBV7-9 and TRBJ1-6; 10 bases line up with TRBD1. Germline values: CDR1 SEHNR, CDR2 FQNEAQ (reference sequence). J was trimmed by 12 bases and V by 2 bases; bases with no gene match: 13. The CDR3 runs to 17 residues. CDR3 nucleotide sequence: TGTGCCAGCAGCTTATTGACAGGGGGCTTCGGGTTGTTACCCCTCCACTTT. It translates to CASSLLTGGFGLLPLHF.

This sequence joins TRBV5-6 and TRBJ2-7; tentatively, D is TRBD2 (6 bases). Trimming pared 0 bases from V and 2 bases from J, leaving 9 bases between. Germline V gene sequence: CDR1 SGHDT, CDR2 YYEEEE. The length of the CDR3 is 14 residues. The CDR3 DNA is TGTGCCAGCAGCTTGGGGGCGGGGCCCTACGAGCAGTACTTC. Amino acid sequence: CASSLGAGPYEQYF. The variable domain in full, with the rest retrieved from reference TRBV5-6 and TRBJ2-7, is DAGVTQSPTHLIKTRGQQVTLRCSPKSGHDTVSWYQQALGQGPQFIFQYYEEEERQRGNFPDRFSGHQFPNYSSELNVNALLLGDSALYLCASSLGAGPYEQYFGPGTRLTVT.

The CDR3 DNA reads TGTGCCAGCAGCCCGCTAAATATCTGGACAGTAGGTACAACTTCGGCCTACAATGAGCAGTTCTTC. Translated, it gives CASSPLNIWTVGTTSAYNEQFF. The chain uses TRBV14 and TRBJ2-1, with D perhaps TRBD1 (6 bases). The germline V gene encodes CDR1 SGHDN and CDR2 FVKESK. Trimming removed 4 bases at V and 2 bases at J, with 33 bases between. The CDR3 sequence is 22 residues long.

This chain links TRBV28 with TRBJ2-5; TRBD2 matches at 13 bases. The CDR3 extends over 16 amino acids. V was pared by 5 bases and J by 2 bases, with 5 bases of the junction left unmatched. Germline V gives CDR1 MDHEN, CDR2 SYDVKM. The CDR3 DNA follows: TGTGCCAGCAGTGGGGGGACTAGCGGGATACAAGAGACCCAGTACTTC. It specifies CASSGGTSGIQETQYF.

The chain is built from TRBV11-3 and TRBJ2-2; TRBD1 aligns across 7 bases. Germline V gene lookup returns CDR1 SGHNT and CDR2 YENEEA. V shed 8 bases, J shed 3 bases, and the junction held 6 bases outside the gene matches. The length of the CDR3 is 14 residues. CDR3: CASGRQGDTGELFF. The CDR3 coding sequence is TGTGCCAGCGGAAGACAGGGTGACACCGGGGAGCTGTTTTTT.

In this sample, this clone turned up a few times. This sequence joins TRBV7-3 and TRBJ2-1; a weak D match, TRBD1 (7 bases). Per germline, CDR1 SGHTA and CDR2 FQGTGA. The CDR3 loop spans 13 amino acids. The V gene lost 4 bases and the J gene lost 13 bases, with 17 bases spanning the gap. The CDR3 coding sequence is TGTGCCAGCAGCTCAGATCCAGGGGGGCTCCAGTTCTTC. Residues: CASSSDPGGLQFF. Complete variable domain (other parts from reference TRBV7-3 and TRBJ2-1): GAGVSQTPSNKVTEKGKYVELRCDPISGHTALYWYRQSLGQGPEFLIYFQGTGAADDSGLPNDRFFAVRPEGSVSTLKIQRTERGDSAVYLCASSSDPGGLQFFGPGTRLTVL.

Here the CDR3 reads CASSLQETQYF. CDR3 sequence (DNA): TGTGCCAGCAGCCTCCAAGAGACCCAGTACTTC. The chain joins TRBV7-6 to TRBJ2-5, with D uncertain. V was cut by 5 bases and J by 1 base, with 2 bases left in between. There are 11 residues in the CDR3. Germline loops: CDR1 SGHVS, CDR2 FNYEAQ.

V usage is TRBV7-6 and J usage is TRBJ1-4, with a tentative D call TRBD1 (6 bases). Trimming stripped 3 bases from V and 4 bases from J, with 12 bases between. CDR1 is SGHVS and CDR2 is FNYEAQ in the germline V gene. This CDR3 is 15 amino acids long. In DNA form, the CDR3 reads TGTGCCAGCAGCTTGGACAGCAACTATAATGAAAAACTGTTTTTT. Translation gives CASSLDSNYNEKLFF.

V and J are TRBV7-9 and TRBJ2-7, with a possible D match to TRBD1 (5 bases). Trimming shortened V by 0 bases and J by 4 bases, and 10 bases separated the two germline ends. The germline CDR1 and CDR2 sequences are SEHNR and FQNEAQ (reference sequence). There are 14 residues in the CDR3. The CDR3 spells CASSLATALYEQYF. The CDR3 coding sequence is TGTGCCAGCAGCTTAGCGACAGCCTTATACGAGCAGTACTTC.

In the case of this clone: The same CDR3 arises from other DNA sequences in this sample as well. This chain joins TRBV4-2 and TRBJ2-7; 7 positions agree with TRBD2. V lost 1 base to trimming and J lost 1 base; unmatched junction nucleotides: 1. The length of the CDR3 is 14 residues. Per the germline V gene, CDR1 is LGHNA and CDR2 is YNFKEQ. The CDR3 region is CASSQGGGSYEQYF. The CDR3 nucleotides are TGTGCCAGCAGCCAAGGCGGGGGTTCCTACGAGCAGTACTTC.

As for this clone: The germline gene is not matched at one end of the junction; a read error may be the cause. The rearrangement uses TRBV7-9 and TRBJ2-7; D is perhaps TRBD2 (6 bases). CDR1 is SEHNR, CDR2 FQNEAQ, per germline (reference sequence). This CDR3 spans 15 amino acids. Here the CDR3 reads CSSSLNRERSYEQYF. CDR3 coding DNA: TGTTCCAGCAGCTTAAACCGGGAGAGGTCCTACGAGCAGTACTTC.

The V call is TRBV6-6, the J call TRBJ2-1; 7 positions agree with TRBD2. The V gene end was trimmed by 9 bases and the J gene end by 3 bases; junction bases not matched to a gene: 14. CDR1 is MNHNY, CDR2 SVGAGI, per germline (reference sequence). The length of the CDR3 is 16 residues. DNA for the CDR3: TGTGCCAGTCAACGAACTAGCGTTCGGAACTACAATGAGCAGTTCTTC. It specifies CASQRTSVRNYNEQFF.

In nucleotides, the CDR3 is TGTGCCAGCAGCTTCGGGAGGTCCACAGATACGCAGTATTTT. This gives the protein CASSFGRSTDTQYF. The V gene is TRBV11-3, the J gene TRBJ2-3; the match to TRBD2 covers 7 bases. With 3 bases clipped from V and 2 bases from J, the junction kept 2 bases outside the gene matches. There are 14 residues in the CDR3. CDR1 and CDR2 (germline): SGHNT, YENEEA.

V usage is TRBV4-1 and J usage is TRBJ2-1, with 10 nucleotides matching TRBD2. Unmatched junction bases numbered 6, after V lost 0 bases and J lost 4 bases. The CDR3 length is 17 residues. CDR1 MGHRA and CDR2 YSYEKL come from the germline V gene. The CDR3 is CASSQEPGTSEYNEQFF. DNA for the CDR3: TGCGCCAGCAGCCAAGAGCCCGGGACTAGCGAATACAATGAGCAGTTCTTC.

The V and J genes are TRBV7-8 and TRBJ2-2; D not resolved. Germline V CDR1 and CDR2: SGHVS, FQNEAQ. The CDR3 is made up of 13 amino acids. V was shortened by 8 bases and J by 0 bases, with 7 bases between the two germline ends. CDR3 nucleotides: TGTGCCAGCCTTAATACGAACACCGGGGAGCTGTTTTTT. The encoded protein is CASLNTNTGELFF. Filled out from reference TRBV7-8 and TRBJ2-2, the complete variable domain reads GAGVSQSPRYKVAKRGQDVALRCDPISGHVSLFWYQQALGQGPEFLTYFQNEAQLDKSGLPSDRFFAERPEGSVSTLKIQRTQQEDSAVYLCASLNTNTGELFFGEGSRLTVL.

This sequence joins TRBV30 and TRBJ2-1; TRBD2 is a possible D gene (5 bases). The CDR3 covers 13 residues. The ends were cut back, 4 bases at V and 7 bases at J, with 14 bases in the middle. Per the germline V gene, CDR1 is GTSNPN and CDR2 is SVGIG (reference sequence). DNA for the CDR3: TGTGCCTGGATTGACTACCGAGGAAATGAGCAGTTCTTC. This translates into CAWIDYRGNEQFF.

V usage is TRBV2 and J usage is TRBJ2-7; D may be TRBD1 (6 bases). Germline lookup yields CDR1 SNHLY and CDR2 FYNNEI. Trimming shortened V by 5 bases and J by 2 bases, and 22 bases separated the two germline ends. The CDR3 extends over 17 amino acids. DNA for the CDR3: TGTGCCAGCAGTATCGGTCTCCAGATACAGGGTCCCTACGAGCAGTACTTC. It is translated as CASSIGLQIQGPYEQYF.

The J gene is TRBJ2-5, the V gene TRBV28; 13 bases are shared with TRBD2. Germline V gene lookup returns CDR1 MDHEN and CDR2 SYDVKM. V shed 4 bases, J shed 13 bases, and the junction held 6 bases outside the gene matches. The CDR3 loop spans 13 amino acids. This CDR3 is CASSSTSGRDPYF. The DNA of the CDR3 is TGTGCCAGCAGTTCCACTAGCGGGAGGGATCCGTACTTC.